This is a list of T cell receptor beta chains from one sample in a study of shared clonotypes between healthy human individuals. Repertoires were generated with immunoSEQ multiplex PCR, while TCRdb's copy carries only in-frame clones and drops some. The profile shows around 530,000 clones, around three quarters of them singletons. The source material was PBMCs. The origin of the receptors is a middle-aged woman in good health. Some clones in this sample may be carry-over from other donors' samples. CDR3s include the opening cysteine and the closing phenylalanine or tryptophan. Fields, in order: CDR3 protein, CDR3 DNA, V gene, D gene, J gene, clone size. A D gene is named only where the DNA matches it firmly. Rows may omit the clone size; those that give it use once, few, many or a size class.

CASSLRQGNTGELFF | TGTGCCAGCAGCTTACGACAGGGAAACACCGGGGAGCTGTTTTTT | TRBV7-9 | TRBD1 | TRBJ2-2 | NA
CASSSDPVDTQYF | TGTGCCAGCAGCTCAGACCCTGTTGATACGCAGTATTTT | TRBV7-3 | NA | TRBJ2-3 | NA
CASSLWGTQNTEAFF | TGTGCCAGCAGTTTATGGGGGACACAGAACACTGAAGCTTTCTTT | TRBV27 | NA | TRBJ1-1 | few
CASRSRGGETQHF | TGTGCCAGCAGATCTCGAGGGGGGGAGACCCAGCACTTC | TRBV28 | NA | TRBJ2-5 | NA
CASSRMRQGGETQYF | TGTGCCAGCAGCCGTATGAGACAGGGTGGGGAGACCCAGTACTTC | TRBV7-2 | TRBD1 | TRBJ2-5 | NA
CASSTRGPRDGYTF | TGTGCCAGCAGCACAAGGGGCCCCCGGGACGGCTACACCTTC | TRBV6-1 | NA | TRBJ1-2 | once
CASSSTGPSYEQYF | TGTGCCAGCAGCTCTACAGGGCCCTCCTACGAGCAGTACTTC | TRBV7-9 | NA | TRBJ2-7 | NA
CASYQRTSGKETQYF | TGTGCCAGCTATCAGAGGACTAGCGGTAAAGAGACCCAGTACTTC | TRBV2 | TRBD2 | TRBJ2-5 | many
CASSSGLAGCVDTQYF | TGCGCCAGCAGCTCAGGACTAGCGGGTTGTGTAGATACGCAGTATTTT | TRBV5-1 | TRBD2 | TRBJ2-3 | once
CASSRDTDTEAFF | TGTGCCAGCTCACGCGACACGGACACTGAAGCTTTCTTT | TRBV18 | NA | TRBJ1-1 | NA
CASSPGPGGIYEQYF | TGTGCCAGCAGCCCAGGACCAGGAGGGATCTACGAGCAGTACTTC | TRBV7-3 | NA | TRBJ2-7 | NA
CASSKPTIRNTIYF | TGTGCCAGCTCAAAACCGACGATAAGAAACACCATATATTTT | TRBV18 | NA | TRBJ1-3 | NA
CASSSAGGAYNEQFF | TGTGCCAGCAGTTCCGCCGGAGGAGCCTACAATGAGCAGTTCTTC | TRBV27 | NA | TRBJ2-1 | NA
CASWGLAGGGSYNEQFF | TGTGCCAGCTGGGGGCTAGCGGGAGGAGGGTCCTACAATGAGCAGTTCTTC | TRBV28 | TRBD2 | TRBJ2-1 | NA
CASNRDRDPGANVLTF | TGCGCCAGCAACCGGGACAGGGATCCTGGGGCCAACGTCCTGACTTTC | TRBV5-1 | TRBD1 | TRBJ2-6 | NA
CASRTTGGATNEKLFF | TGTGCCAGCCGAACGACAGGGGGTGCAACTAATGAAAAACTGTTTTTT | TRBV28 | TRBD1 | TRBJ1-4 | NA
CASRGREAGETQYF | TGTGCCAGCAGGGGACGGGAGGCAGGAGAGACCCAGTACTTC | TRBV2 | TRBD2 | TRBJ2-5 | NA
CASSPGTGQPQHF | TGTGCCAGCTCACCAGGGACTGGTCAGCCCCAGCATTTT | TRBV18 | NA | TRBJ1-5 | NA
CAWSVFGNEQFF | TGTGCCTGGAGCGTCTTCGGGAATGAGCAGTTCTTC | TRBV30 | NA | TRBJ2-1 | NA
CASSNLASGSSTDTQYF | TGTGCCAGCAGTAACCTGGCGAGCGGGAGTAGCACAGATACGCAGTATTTT | TRBV2 | TRBD2 | TRBJ2-3 | NA
CASSLGQRYGYTF | TGCGCCAGCAGCTTGGGCCAGAGATATGGCTACACCTTC | TRBV5-1 | NA | TRBJ1-2 | NA
CASSREINEQFF | TGTGCCAGCAGTAGGGAAATTAATGAGCAGTTCTTC | TRBV2 | NA | TRBJ2-1 | NA
CASSQAGRGSYNEQFF | TGCGCCAGCAGCCAAGCCGGCAGGGGTTCCTACAATGAGCAGTTCTTC | TRBV4-1 | NA | TRBJ2-1 | NA
CASSFSGITYEQYF | TGTGCCAGCAGCTTTAGCGGGATCACCTACGAGCAGTACTTC | TRBV7-9 | TRBD2 | TRBJ2-7 | once
CASYPGQGVSEAFF | TGTGCCAGCTATCCGGGACAGGGGGTGTCTGAAGCTTTCTTT | TRBV28 | TRBD1 | TRBJ1-1 | NA
CASSRIDSPYEQYF | TGTGCCAGCAGTCGCATTGACAGCCCCTACGAGCAGTACTTC | TRBV28 | NA | TRBJ2-7 | NA
CATIKLVLAAYNEQFF | TGTGCCACGATAAAGCTGGTACTAGCGGCCTACAATGAGCAGTTCTTC | TRBV15 | TRBD2 | TRBJ2-1 | once
CASSLDRGVADSTDTQYF | TGTGCCAGCAGCTTAGATCGGGGGGTAGCGGATAGCACAGATACGCAGTATTTT | TRBV11-2 | TRBD2 | TRBJ2-3 | NA
CAWSGGAGQPQHF | TGTGCCTGGAGTGGGGGGGCCGGTCAGCCCCAGCATTTT | TRBV30 | NA | TRBJ1-5 | few
CASSLGGTVPYEQYF | TGTGCCAGCAGCCTCGGGGGTACGGTTCCCTACGAGCAGTACTTC | TRBV27 | NA | TRBJ2-7 | NA
CASSDTGHTEAFF | TGTGCCAGCAGTGACACAGGGCACACTGAAGCTTTCTTT | TRBV6-1 | NA | TRBJ1-1 | NA
CASSFKVQTASSFNQPQHF | TGTGCCAGCAGTTTTAAAGTACAGACAGCTTCTAGTTTCAATCAGCCCCAGCATTTT | TRBV28 | NA | TRBJ1-5 | NA
CAWSGTEAFF | TGTGCCTGGTCCGGAACGGAAGCTTTCTTT | TRBV30 | NA | TRBJ1-1 | NA
CASSLGGIYNEQFF | TGTGCCAGCAGTCTCGGCGGGATCTACAATGAGCAGTTCTTC | TRBV6-5 | NA | TRBJ2-1 | NA
CASSQDISGANVLTF | TGTGCCAGCAGCCAAGATATCTCTGGGGCCAACGTCCTGACTTTC | TRBV4-2 | NA | TRBJ2-6 | NA
CASSSGLAGDTQYF | TGTGCCAGCAGCTCCGGACTAGCGGGGGATACGCAGTATTTT | TRBV5-8 | TRBD2 | TRBJ2-3 | NA
CSAWTDRNTEAFF | TGCAGCGCCTGGACAGACAGGAACACTGAAGCTTTCTTT | TRBV29-1 | NA | TRBJ1-1 | NA
CASSPLAAPYEQYF | TGTGCCAGCAGCCCACTAGCGGCACCCTACGAGCAGTACTTC | TRBV7-9 | TRBD2 | TRBJ2-7 | once
CASSLGAAGGGMDEQFF | TGTGCCAGCAGCTTAGGAGCGGCGGGAGGGGGGATGGATGAGCAGTTCTTC | TRBV7-9 | TRBD2 | TRBJ2-1 | NA
CASSQGIAITYNEQFF | TGCGCCAGCAGCCAGGGAATAGCGATTACCTACAATGAGCAGTTCTTC | TRBV4-1 | NA | TRBJ2-1 | NA
CASSLGAGLAKNIQYF | TGTGCCAGCAGCTTAGGAGCGGGTTTAGCCAAAAACATTCAGTACTTC | TRBV7-9 | NA | TRBJ2-4 | once
CARRGMNTEAFF | TGTGCCCGGCGGGGGATGAACACTGAAGCTTTCTTT | TRBV30 | NA | TRBJ1-1 | NA
CASSLYSGASTDTQYF | TGTGCCAGCAGTTTATATAGCGGGGCTAGCACAGATACGCAGTATTTT | TRBV28 | TRBD2 | TRBJ2-3 | NA
CASSFLSLVGANVLTF | TGTGCCAGCAGCTTCTTATCGTTGGTAGGGGCCAACGTCCTGACTTTC | TRBV7-9 | NA | TRBJ2-6 | NA
CASSLYAESTEAFF | TGTGCCAGCAGCTTATACGCGGAGTCCACTGAAGCTTTCTTT | TRBV7-9 | NA | TRBJ1-1 | NA
CAWSGGQLYEQYF | TGTGCCTGGAGTGGGGGACAGCTCTACGAGCAGTACTTC | TRBV30 | TRBD1 | TRBJ2-7 | NA
CASSEGRTDTQYF | TGTGCCAGCAGTGAAGGACGTACAGATACGCAGTATTTT | TRBV2 | NA | TRBJ2-3 | NA
CASSLTSGRAGAGELFF | TGTGCCAGCAGTTTGACTAGCGGGAGGGCCGGGGCCGGGGAGCTGTTTTTT | TRBV2 | TRBD2 | TRBJ2-2 | NA
CASSTGQGLTEAFF | TGTGCCAGCAGCACCGGACAGGGTCTCACTGAAGCTTTCTTT | TRBV5-6 | TRBD1 | TRBJ1-1 | NA
CASSDAGGGSMNTEAFF | TGTGCCAGCAGCGATGCCGGAGGAGGTAGCATGAACACTGAAGCTTTCTTT | TRBV9 | NA | TRBJ1-1 | NA
CATSRDRANTGELFF | TGTGCCACCAGCCGGGACAGGGCGAACACCGGGGAGCTGTTTTTT | TRBV10-3 | TRBD1 | TRBJ2-2 | NA
CASSQDHPPGWGTPYEQYF | TGCGCCAGCAGCCAAGATCACCCCCCGGGCTGGGGAACCCCCTACGAGCAGTACTTC | TRBV4-1 | NA | TRBJ2-7 | NA
CASSELGVGEQYF | TGCGCCAGCAGTGAGTTGGGGGTTGGCGAGCAGTACTTC | TRBV10-1 | NA | TRBJ2-7 | once
CASSLEGGYGYTF | TGCGCCAGCAGCTTGGAAGGGGGATATGGCTACACCTTC | TRBV5-1 | NA | TRBJ1-2 | NA
CSVGAEGQPQHF | TGCAGCGTTGGCGCCGAGGGGCAGCCCCAGCATTTT | TRBV29-1 | NA | TRBJ1-5 | NA
CASSKVGGGTSGNTIYF | NA | TRBV21-1 | NA | TRBJ1-3 | NA
CASSFGTSGSLNEQFF | TGTGCCAGCAGTTTCGGGACTAGCGGGAGCTTGAATGAGCAGTTCTTC | TRBV27 | TRBD2 | TRBJ2-1 | once
CAISESDWGGTEAFF | TGTGCCATCAGTGAGTCTGACTGGGGGGGCACTGAAGCTTTCTTT | TRBV10-3 | NA | TRBJ1-1 | NA
CASSPVVGSNEKLFF | TGTGCCAGCTCACCAGTAGTCGGTTCTAATGAAAAACTGTTTTTT | TRBV18 | NA | TRBJ1-4 | NA